The following is a TCR beta chain sequence with its context. The data stem from a study of blood T cell repertoires in COVID-19. Study-level information: The samples span acute and convalescent COVID-19 from the United States, Italy and Spain. PBMCs, B-cell-depleted T cells, or T cells were the source of the cDNA or gDNA that made up the material.

Authors' analysis steps: It was from reference gene primer amplification that nucleated cell counts were estimated. Libraries were prepared by immunoSEQ multiplex PCR; TCRdb keeps only in-frame clonotypes and omits some of them. V and J calls and clone size follow that table, whereas D and trimming were derived from the DNA. This sample has about 62,000 clones, with about nine tenths found just once. Deletions cut 5 bases from V and 1 base from J, with 8 bases between. This CDR3 contains 13 residues. The receptor comes from a woman older than 75 with acute or convalescent COVID-19. Sequencing was done on a sample of peripheral blood. The genes are TRBV12-3 or TRBV12-4 and TRBJ1-1, with D unclear. CDR3: CASSVRRNTEAFF. CDR3 DNA: TGTGCCAGCAGTGTGAGGAGGAACACTGAAGCTTTCTTT.